This T cell receptor (beta chain) was recorded in a study of T cell repertoires in cytomegalovirus infection. In the study overall: Indications of both CMV infection and matching HLA type were provided by public TCR beta signatures. Study-wide points: It was HLA-C-restricted CMV-specific TCR beta clonotypes that dominated the response ex vivo. CMV carriers having the relevant HLA were flagged by cumulative public TCR beta family frequency.

CDR1 is LGHNA and CDR2 is YNFKEQ in the germline V gene. V was trimmed by 0 bases and J by 0 bases, leaving 8 bases between them. The CDR3 has 15 residues. TCRdb used MiXCR to reprocess the reads, holding one entry per CDR3 protein. This sample has 200,000 or so distinct CDR3 sequences; roughly 27% occur once, and the top ten carry 30% to 40%. This clonotype was found once. Its antigen is undetermined. This receptor was taken from a human donor in good health (CMV status not recorded). Some clones in this sample may be carry-over from other donors' samples. The V gene is TRBV4-2, the J gene TRBJ1-1; D perhaps matches TRBD1 (5 bases). Sequencing input: PBMCs. The CDR3 DNA sequence: TGTGCCAGCAGCCAAGACTGGGACCTGAACACTGAAGCTTTCTTT. Encoded protein: CASSQDWDLNTEAFF.